This record concerns one T cell receptor (beta chain) sequence. Trimming cost V 6 bases and J 0 bases, with 21 bases left between them. There are 17 residues in the CDR3. Germline V lookup: CDR1 MNHEY, CDR2 SMNVEV (reference sequence). PCR involved 60 Vbeta and 13 Jbeta primers. The protocol was immunoSEQ multiplex PCR, while the TCRdb copy is restricted to in-frame clones and leaves out a portion. The repertoire holds 150,000 to 200,000 clones, with approximately 77% as singletons. These data belong to a study of cytomegalovirus exposure and HLA in healthy donors. Sequencing was done on a sample of PBMCs. The receptor comes from a man in his forties in good health and CMV-seropositive. The chain combines TRBV27 with TRBJ2-7, with a tentative D call TRBD1 (5 bases). The CDR3, as DNA: TGTGCCAGCAGCCAAGGCCCTTACAGGAGCCACTCCTACGAGCAGTACTTC. It yields the protein CASSQGPYRSHSYEQYF.